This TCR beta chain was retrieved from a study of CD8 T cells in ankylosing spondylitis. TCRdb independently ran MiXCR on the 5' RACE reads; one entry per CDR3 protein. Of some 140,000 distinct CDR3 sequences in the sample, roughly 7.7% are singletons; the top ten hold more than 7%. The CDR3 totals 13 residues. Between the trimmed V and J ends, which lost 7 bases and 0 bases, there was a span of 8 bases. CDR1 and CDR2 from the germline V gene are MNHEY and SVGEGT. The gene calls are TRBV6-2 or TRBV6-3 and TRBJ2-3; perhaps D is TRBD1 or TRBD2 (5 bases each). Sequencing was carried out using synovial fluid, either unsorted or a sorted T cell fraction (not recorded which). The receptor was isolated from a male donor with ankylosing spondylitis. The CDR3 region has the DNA TGTGCCAGCACTCGGGACAGCACAGATACGCAGTATTTT. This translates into CASTRDSTDTQYF.